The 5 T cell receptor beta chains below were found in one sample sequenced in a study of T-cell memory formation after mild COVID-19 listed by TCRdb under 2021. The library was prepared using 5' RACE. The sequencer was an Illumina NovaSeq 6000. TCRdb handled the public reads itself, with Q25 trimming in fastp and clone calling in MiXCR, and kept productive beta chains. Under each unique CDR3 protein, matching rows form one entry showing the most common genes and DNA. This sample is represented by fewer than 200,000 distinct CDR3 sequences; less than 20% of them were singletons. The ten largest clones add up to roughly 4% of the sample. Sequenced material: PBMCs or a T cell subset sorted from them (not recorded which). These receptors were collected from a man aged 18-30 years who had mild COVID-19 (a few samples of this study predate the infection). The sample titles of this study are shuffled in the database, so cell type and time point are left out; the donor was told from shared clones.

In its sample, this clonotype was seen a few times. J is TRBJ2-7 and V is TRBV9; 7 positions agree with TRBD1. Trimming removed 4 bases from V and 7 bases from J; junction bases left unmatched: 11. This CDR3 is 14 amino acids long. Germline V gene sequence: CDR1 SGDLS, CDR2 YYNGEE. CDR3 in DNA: TGTGCCAGCAGCCCTCGGGACAGAGCCTTAGAGCAGTACTTC. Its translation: CASSPRDRALEQYF.

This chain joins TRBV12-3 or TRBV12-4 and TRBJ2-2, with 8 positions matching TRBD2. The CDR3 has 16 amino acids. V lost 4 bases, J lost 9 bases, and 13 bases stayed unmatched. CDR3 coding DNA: TGTGCCAGCAGTTCAGGGAGCGGGGGTGACAAACGGGAGCTGTTTTTT. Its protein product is CASSSGSGGDKRELFF.

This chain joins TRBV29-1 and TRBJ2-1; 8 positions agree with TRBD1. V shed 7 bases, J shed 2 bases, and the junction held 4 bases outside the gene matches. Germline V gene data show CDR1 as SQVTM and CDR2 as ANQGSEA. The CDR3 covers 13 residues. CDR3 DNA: TGCAGCGGAGGACAGGGTCCCTACAATGAGCAGTTCTTC. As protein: CSGGQGPYNEQFF.

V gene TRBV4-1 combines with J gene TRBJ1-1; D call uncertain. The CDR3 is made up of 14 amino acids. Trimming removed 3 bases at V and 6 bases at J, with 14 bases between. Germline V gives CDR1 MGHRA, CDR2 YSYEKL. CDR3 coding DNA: TGCGCCAGCAGCCACCTCCCGTCCGAACCTGAAGCTTTCTTT. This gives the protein CASSHLPSEPEAFF.

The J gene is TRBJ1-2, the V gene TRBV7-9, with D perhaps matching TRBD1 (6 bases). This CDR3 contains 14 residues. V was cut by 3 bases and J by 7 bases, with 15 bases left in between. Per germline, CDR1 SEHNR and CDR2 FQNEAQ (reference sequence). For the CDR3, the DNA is TGTGCCAGCAGCTTGCCCGGGGGCGCGGGTGGCTACACCTTC. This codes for CASSLPGGAGGYTF.